This paragraph reports one T cell receptor beta chain. Its antigen is unknown. The trim removed 4 bases at V and 1 base at J, leaving 8 bases unmatched. Germline V CDR1 and CDR2: SGHDT, YYEEEE. The length of the CDR3 is 15 residues. The record originates from a study of regulatory dendritic cells for organ transplantation. Findings and limits, study-wide: Regulatory dendritic cells appeared to expand memory CD8+ clones less than mature ones.

This table comes from immunoSEQ multiplex PCR, and its TCRdb copy is limited to in-frame clones, with some not included. This sample yields 3,900 or so clones, of which around three fifths are seen a single time; approximately 17% belongs to the top ten. Allogeneic regulatory or mature dendritic cells were co-cultured for roughly five days with CFSE-labeled sorted T cells at 1:10. Material for sequencing was memory CD8+ T cells from blood cultured with regulatory dendritic cells. Indicated subset: CD45RO+ memory T cells. This clonotype was sampled from a human donor in good health. The rearrangement uses TRBV5-6 and TRBJ2-7; 7 positions agree with TRBD1. The DNA for the CDR3 is TGTGCCAGCAGCCTCCGACAGGGAATTTCCTACGAGCAGTACTTC. Translating it yields CASSLRQGISYEQYF.